The 5 T cell receptor beta chains below were found in one sample sequenced in a study of control samples from healthy donors and cancer patients. Profiling relied on immunoSEQ multiplex PCR, and the TCRdb table lists in-frame clones only, not all of them. This sample has about 160,000 clones, with approximately 96% found just once. Sample: blood. The receptors originated from a woman aged 40 to 50 in good health.

The CDR3 DNA reads TGCGCCAGCAGCCAAGATGTTCCGGATCCTGGAAACACCATATATTTT. This translates into CASSQDVPDPGNTIYF. V is TRBV4-3 and J is TRBJ1-3; D is uncertain. This CDR3 region has 16 residues. The germline V gene encodes CDR1 LGHNA and CDR2 YSLEER. The V end was cut by 0 bases, the J end by 2 bases, with 11 bases between.

This CDR3 is CASSVQTGNNYNSPLHF. As DNA, the CDR3 is TGTGCCAGTAGTGTACAAACAGGCAATAACTATAATTCACCCCTCCACTTT. The chain is built from TRBV19 and TRBJ1-6; TRBD1 is a possible D gene (5 bases). The CDR3 covers 17 residues. Trimming removed 5 bases at V and 3 bases at J, with 17 bases between. The V gene's germline CDR1 is LNHDA and CDR2 SQIVND (reference sequence).

As to this clone: The conserved closing phenylalanine or tryptophan is absent in this CDR3, likely reflecting a read error. The limits of the CDR3 on the DNA are not certain, so only TCRdb's listed CDR3 is given. V is TRBV6-6 and J is TRBJ1-1. Germline values: CDR1 MNHNY, CDR2 SVGAGI (reference sequence). The CDR3 has 11 residues if both end residues are counted. The CDR3 protein is CASSYSSEWEI.

This clone was seen once. The chain couples TRBV5-4 to TRBJ2-2; 7 nucleotides match TRBD1. Germline V lookup: CDR1 SGHNT, CDR2 YYREEE (reference sequence). With V trimmed by 4 bases and J by 7 bases, 10 bases remained unmatched. CDR3 size: 15 residues. Written as DNA, the CDR3 is TGTGCCAGCAGCCTCCAACAGGGGCCAAACGGGGAGCTGTTTTTT. Protein: CASSLQQGPNGELFF.

V and J are TRBV27 and TRBJ1-6; 7 bases fit TRBD1. The CDR3 spans 19 residues. Germline-derived CDR1 and CDR2 are MNHEY and SMNVEV (reference sequence). Trimming cost V 5 bases and J 8 bases; bases outside gene matches: 21. The CDR3 sequence: CASSITQVLTADRDSPLHF. CDR3 bases: TGTGCCAGCAGTATAACCCAAGTATTGACTGCCGACAGGGATTCACCCCTCCACTTT.